The 13 T cell receptor beta chains reported below all come from one sample, sequenced in a study of metastatic and nonmetastatic thyroid tumors. No treatment had been given to any patient before thyroid surgery. TCRdb reanalyzed the PCR reads with MiXCR. The table includes about 24,000 clones, roughly a fifth detected once. The specimen sequenced was blood. These receptor sequences come from a female donor with papillary thyroid cancer or a benign thyroid nodule (not recorded which). Some clones in this sample may be carry-over from other donors' samples.

This sequence joins TRBV6-2 or TRBV6-3 and TRBJ1-2; 7 nucleotides line up with TRBD1. V was clipped by 6 bases and J by 6 bases; unmatched bases: 4. Germline assignment: CDR1 MNHEY and CDR2 SVGEGT. This CDR3 has 12 amino acids. The CDR3 DNA reads TGTGCCAGCAGGACAGGGAGCCATGGCTACACCTTC. Translation gives CASRTGSHGYTF.

Remarks on this clone: One end of the junction varies from germline; a read error may be responsible. The rearrangement joins TRBV6-5 to TRBJ1-6; D gene uncertain. This CDR3 contains 16 residues. Germline-derived CDR1 and CDR2 are MNHEY and SVGAGI. DNA for the CDR3: TGTGGCTGCAGTTACGGGAACCGTAGGCACAATTCACCCATCCACTTT. Translation gives CGCSYGNRRHNSPIHF.

The genes are TRBV5-1 and TRBJ2-7; D not certain. V was pared by 0 bases and J by 3 bases, with 16 bases between. Per germline, CDR1 SGHRS and CDR2 YFSETQ. The CDR3 has 16 amino acids. The CDR3 is CASSLGEGFIGYEQYF. For the CDR3, the DNA is TGCGCCAGCAGCTTGGGGGAAGGTTTTATAGGCTACGAGCAGTACTTC.

The genes are TRBV20-1 and TRBJ2-7; D possibly matches TRBD1 or TRBD2 (5 bases each). Germline V gene sequence: CDR1 DFQATT, CDR2 SNEGSKA (reference sequence). The V end lost 2 bases, the J end lost 3 bases, and 14 bases lay between the germline ends. The CDR3 runs 14 residues. As DNA, the CDR3 is TGCAGTGCTAGACCTCCGGGACCTTACTACGAGCAGTACTTC. Its protein product is CSARPPGPYYEQYF.

This clone was counted many times. The chain recombines TRBV6-4 with TRBJ2-3; possible D gene TRBD2, 7 bases. Trimming took off 3 bases at V and 3 bases at J, with 10 bases between the two ends. Per the germline V gene, CDR1 is MRHNA and CDR2 is SNTAGT. This CDR3 has 14 residues. The CDR3 bases are TGTGCCAGCAGTGAGGGGGGGCCGACAGATACGCAGTATTTT. This encodes CASSEGGPTDTQYF.

This clone occurred many times. The V and J genes are TRBV4-1 and TRBJ1-1, with unresolved D. Trimming stripped 1 base from V and 1 base from J, with 16 bases between. This CDR3 comprises 17 residues. In germline, CDR1 is MGHRA, CDR2 YSYEKL. CDR3 residues: CASSQANMGFTNTEAFF. The CDR3 DNA reads as TGCGCCAGCAGCCAAGCCAATATGGGGTTCACGAACACTGAAGCTTTCTTT.

This clone was seen a handful of times. The rearrangement joins TRBV28 to TRBJ2-2, with 7 nucleotides matching TRBD1. V shed 6 bases and J 5 bases; nucleotides not matched to a gene: 6. The CDR3 consists of 14 residues. Germline V lookup: CDR1 MDHEN, CDR2 SYDVKM. The CDR3 sequence is CASSRQGNTGELFF. In DNA form, the CDR3 reads TGTGCCAGCAGCCGACAGGGTAATACCGGGGAGCTGTTTTTT.

This clone was seen a few times. The V and J genes are TRBV5-6 and TRBJ1-2; D gene uncertain. Trimming shortened V by 6 bases and J by 2 bases, and 11 bases separated the two germline ends. There are 13 residues in the CDR3. Germline V gene data show CDR1 as SGHDT and CDR2 as YYEEEE. The CDR3 sequence: CASTPRTNYGYTF. CDR3 nucleotides: TGTGCCAGCACCCCGCGAACCAACTATGGCTACACCTTC.

This clone was recorded many times. Other DNA sequences in the same sample also yield this CDR3. V usage is TRBV7-2 and J usage is TRBJ2-3, with 8 nucleotides matching TRBD1. The V gene end was trimmed by 5 bases and the J gene end by 3 bases; junction bases not matched to a gene: 4. There are 14 residues in the CDR3. Germline values: CDR1 SGHTA, CDR2 FQGNSA. The CDR3 bases are TGTGCCAGCAGCCCAAGACAGGGGACAGATACGCAGTATTTT. As protein: CASSPRQGTDTQYF.

This clone was recorded many times. Other DNA sequences from this sample encode an identical CDR3 as well. This chain connects TRBV20-1 to TRBJ2-5, with D unresolved. In germline, CDR1 is DFQATT, CDR2 SNEGSKA (reference sequence). This CDR3 region has 12 residues. The V end was cut by 5 bases, the J end by 2 bases, with 9 bases between. In DNA form, the CDR3 reads TGCAGTGCTTCCGTCGGGCAAGAGACCCAGTACTTC. Translating gives CSASVGQETQYF.

In this sample, this clone turned up once. Given a much more abundant clone one base away, this may be a read error. Other DNA sequences within the sample encode an identical CDR3. The chain links TRBV11-2 to TRBJ1-6; D unclear. The germline gives CDR1 SGHAT, CDR2 FQNNGV. The CDR3 spans 15 residues. The CDR3 DNA follows: TGTGCCAGCAGCTTAGTTCAGCTTTATAACTCACCCCTCCACTTT. Translated: CASSLVQLYNSPLHF.

This clone was observed at least ten times. This chain uses TRBV7-9 with TRBJ1-1, with a possible D match to TRBD1 (6 bases). This CDR3 spans 15 amino acids. Trimming took off 2 bases at V and 4 bases at J, with 14 bases between the two ends. Germline V gene sequence: CDR1 SEHNR, CDR2 FQNEAQ (reference sequence). CDR3 DNA: TGTGCCAGCAGCTTACCAAAGGGGGGGCTCACTGAAGCTTTCTTT. As protein: CASSLPKGGLTEAFF.

This clone was seen at least ten times. Other DNA sequences in the sample encode the same CDR3. V usage is TRBV20-1 and J usage is TRBJ2-3, with D perhaps matching TRBD1 (5 bases). The CDR3 is made up of 12 amino acids. V lost 6 bases and J 2 bases, leaving 9 bases between the germline ends. CDR1 is DFQATT and CDR2 is SNEGSKA in the germline V gene (reference sequence). CDR3 bases: TGCAGTGCCCCGGACAACACAGATACGCAGTATTTT. It is translated as CSAPDNTDTQYF.